This T cell receptor beta chain was documented in a study of Ad26.COV2.S vaccination and SARS-CoV-2 variants. Study context: Donor got 5x10^10 or 1x10^11 viral particles of Ad26.COV2.S.

TCRdb's copy holds only in-frame clones and misses some; the assay was immunoSEQ multiplex PCR. This sample has approximately 300,000 clones; about 85% occur once, and the top ten carry 2% to 2.5%. Points from the study as a whole: Reported post-vaccination CD8+ and CD4+ T cell responses to spike showed substantial breadth.

A note on this clone: Its antigen is currently unknown.

Germline assignment: CDR1 MNHEY and CDR2 SMNVEV (reference sequence). This CDR3 has 14 residues. V was trimmed by 2 bases and J by 4 bases, leaving 12 bases between them. Treatment described: about 20 received Ad26.COV2.S at low or high dose, single or two shots; 5 received placebo; per-sample allocation not given. Sampling occurred on day 63 after the first vaccine or placebo injection. Vaccination employed an Ad26 vector expressing the Wuhan-strain SARS-CoV-2 spike. This sequence originates from a person aged 18-60 years who received the Ad26.COV2.S COVID-19 vaccine or a placebo. The material was peripheral blood, obtained in a trial of Ad26.COV2.S vaccine versus placebo. The chain is built from TRBV27 and TRBJ2-7; D might be TRBD1 or TRBD2, each matching 6 bases. CDR3 sequence reads: CASSLRGAPYEQYF. In DNA, the CDR3 is TGTGCCAGCAGTTTAAGGGGGGCCCCTTACGAGCAGTACTTC.